This T cell receptor (beta chain) was sequenced for a study of cytomegalovirus exposure and HLA in healthy donors. CDR1 and CDR2 from the germline V gene are SGHTA and FQGNSA. CDR3 size: 14 residues. Trimming stripped 5 bases from V and 4 bases from J, with 12 bases between. The PCR had 60 Vbeta and 13 Jbeta primers. Only in-frame clones appear in the TCRdb table, and some are missing; sequencing was by immunoSEQ multiplex PCR. The table includes 200,000 to 250,000 clones, around 80% detected once. This clonotype was sampled from a woman aged 55-70 years in good health and CMV-seropositive. V gene TRBV7-2 combines with J gene TRBJ2-1; no definite D call. The material sequenced was PBMCs. CDR3 residues: CASSPRVAYNEQFF. In DNA, the CDR3 is TGTGCCAGCAGCCCCCGGGTAGCTTACAATGAGCAGTTCTTC.